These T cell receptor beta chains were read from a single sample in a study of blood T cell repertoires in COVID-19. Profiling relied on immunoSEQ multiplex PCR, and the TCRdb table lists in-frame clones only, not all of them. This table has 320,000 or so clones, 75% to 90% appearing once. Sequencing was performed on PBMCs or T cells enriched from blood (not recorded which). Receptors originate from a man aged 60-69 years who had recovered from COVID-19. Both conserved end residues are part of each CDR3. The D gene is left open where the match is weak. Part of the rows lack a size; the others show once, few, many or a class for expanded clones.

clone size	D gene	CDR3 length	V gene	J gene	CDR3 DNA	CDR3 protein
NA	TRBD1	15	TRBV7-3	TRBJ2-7	TGTGCCAGCAGCTTTGGGACAGTAGGTACCTACGAGCAGTACTTC	CASSFGTVGTYEQYF
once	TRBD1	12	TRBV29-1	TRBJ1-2	TGCAGCGTTAGGGGGCAGGACTATGGCTACACCTTC	CSVRGQDYGYTF
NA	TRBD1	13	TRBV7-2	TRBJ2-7	TGTGCCAGCAGCTGGTTACAGGGGCACGAGCAGTACTTC	CASSWLQGHEQYF
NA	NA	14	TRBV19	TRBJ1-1	TGTGCCAGTAGTCCCCTCCAAGGGAGCACTGAAGCTTTCTTT	CASSPLQGSTEAFF
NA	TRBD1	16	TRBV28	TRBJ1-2	TGTGCCAGCAGTCCACAACCTGGCGCAGGGGGAAATGGCTACACCTTC	CASSPQPGAGGNGYTF
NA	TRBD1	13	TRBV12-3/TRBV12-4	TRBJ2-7	TGTGCCAGCAAAAAGACAGGGTTCGACGAGCAGTACTTC	CASKKTGFDEQYF
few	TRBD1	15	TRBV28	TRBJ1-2	TGTGCCAGCAGTTTTAACCCAGGGGGGCCCTATGGCTACACCTTC	CASSFNPGGPYGYTF
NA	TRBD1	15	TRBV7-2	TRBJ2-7	TGTGCCAGCAGCTTACGACAGGGTAGTAGCTACGAGCAGTACTTC	CASSLRQGSSYEQYF
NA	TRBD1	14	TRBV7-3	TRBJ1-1	TGTGCCAGCAGCTCGGGACAGGGGAACACTGAAGCTTTCTTT	CASSSGQGNTEAFF
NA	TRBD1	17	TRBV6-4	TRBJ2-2	TGTGCCAGCAGATGGCTAAGAGACAGGGGGCTCACCGGGGAGCTGTTTTTT	CASRWLRDRGLTGELFF
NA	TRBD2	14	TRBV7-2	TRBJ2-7	TGTGCCAGCAGCTTAGGACTAGCCACCTACGAGCAGTACTTC	CASSLGLATYEQYF
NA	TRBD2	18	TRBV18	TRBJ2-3	TGTGCCAGCTCACCACGCCTAGCGGGGACTCCTAGCACAGATACGCAGTATTTT	CASSPRLAGTPSTDTQYF
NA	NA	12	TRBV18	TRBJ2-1	TGTGCCAGCTCACGTGAGGCCAATGAGCAGTTCTTC	CASSREANEQFF
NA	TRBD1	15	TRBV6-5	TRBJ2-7	TGTGCCAGCAGCCCAATGGGACAGGGGACCTACGAGCAGTACTTC	CASSPMGQGTYEQYF
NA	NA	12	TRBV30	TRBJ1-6	TGTGCCTGGAGTGTACCCGGGTCACCCCTCCACTTT	CAWSVPGSPLHF
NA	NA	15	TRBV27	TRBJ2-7	TGTGCCAGCAGTCCGGCCGGAGGGGCTCCTTACGAGCAGTACTTC	CASSPAGGAPYEQYF